This entry lists 23 T cell receptor beta chains sequenced from one sample in a study of T cell responses to AZD1222 COVID-19 vaccine (TCRdb year 2021). The time point label here, explained by the study, means: baseline before first vaccination. The library was built by means of the immunoSEQ multiplex PCR assay. TCRdb retrieved this table from immuneACCESS and kept in-frame rearrangements only. Not all clones are present; in checked studies, unresolved V genes account for under half, and no reason is known for the remainder. This sample has about 130,000 clones in its table, and 94% of those were observed once. Approximately 7% of the sample comes from the top ten. The sample here was peripheral blood, taken on day 0 of AZD1222 vaccination. The receptor source for this set is an adult in good health.

The chain has TRBV2 and TRBJ1-1, with a possible D match to TRBD1 (6 bases). The germline V gene has CDR1 SNHLY and CDR2 FYNNEI. The CDR3 runs 14 residues. The ends were cut back, 6 bases at V and 3 bases at J, with 14 bases in the middle. The CDR3 sequence is CASRGVRGHTEAFF. The CDR3 DNA is TGTGCCAGCAGGGGGGTCAGGGGACACACTGAAGCTTTCTTT. Full variable domain (remainder filled in from reference TRBV2 and TRBJ1-1): EPEVTQTPSHQVTQMGQEVILRCVPISNHLYFYWYRQILGQKVEFLVSFYNNEISEKSEIFDDQFSVERPDGSNFTLKIRSTKLEDSAMYFCASRGVRGHTEAFFGQGTRLTVV.

The J gene is TRBJ2-5, the V gene TRBV30; 9 bases match TRBD1. Germline CDR1 GTSNPN, CDR2 SVGIG (reference sequence). With V trimmed by 2 bases and J by 2 bases, 6 bases remained unmatched. The CDR3 runs 15 residues. CDR3 protein: CAWSTGTGRQETQYF. CDR3 DNA: TGTGCCTGGAGTACGGGGACAGGGCGACAAGAGACCCAGTACTTC.

This chain connects TRBV4-1 to TRBJ2-3; TRBD1 or TRBD2 may be the D gene (6 bases each). V was clipped by 3 bases and J by 4 bases, with 17 bases between them. This CDR3 has 16 amino acids. Germline V gene data show CDR1 as MGHRA and CDR2 as YSYEKL. CDR3 amino acids: CASSHPRVGGADTQYF. The CDR3 DNA reads as TGCGCCAGCAGCCATCCCCGTGTGGGGGGCGCAGATACGCAGTATTTT.

The chain uses TRBV7-9 and TRBJ2-7; tentative D call: TRBD1 (8 bases). The germline gives CDR1 SEHNR, CDR2 FQNEAQ (reference sequence). Trimming cost V 4 bases and J 5 bases, with 15 bases left between them. CDR3 length: 14 amino acids. The DNA for the CDR3 is TGTGCCAGCAGCTCCCGACAGGGGAGGGACGAGCAGTACTTC. It encodes CASSSRQGRDEQYF.

This clone was counted once. V gene TRBV6-6 combines with J gene TRBJ2-5, with TRBD2 identical over 8 bases. The CDR3 is made up of 14 amino acids. V was clipped by 4 bases and J by 8 bases; unmatched bases: 9. CDR1 is MNHNY, CDR2 SVGAGI, per germline (reference sequence). CDR3 in DNA: TGTGCCAGCAGTTTCCGGCCGGGACTAGAAACCCAGTACTTC. Protein: CASSFRPGLETQYF.

V usage is TRBV7-9 and J usage is TRBJ1-1; perhaps TRBD1 as D (6 bases). The CDR3 loop spans 16 amino acids. Germline V CDR1 and CDR2: SEHNR, FQNEAQ (reference sequence). The V gene lost 1 base and the J gene lost 2 bases, with 14 bases spanning the gap. CDR3 region: CASSLVRARGNTEAFF. As DNA, the CDR3 is TGTGCCAGCAGCTTAGTACGTGCCAGGGGTAACACTGAAGCTTTCTTT.

This rearrangement joins TRBV6-5 to TRBJ2-7; D is possibly TRBD1 (5 bases). Trimming stripped 0 bases from V and 2 bases from J, with 8 bases between. CDR1 MNHEY and CDR2 SVGAGI come from the germline V gene. The CDR3 covers 14 residues. The CDR3 sequence: CASSYSTDTYEQYF. CDR3 bases: TGTGCCAGCAGTTACTCGACAGATACCTACGAGCAGTACTTC.

V and J are TRBV12-3 or TRBV12-4 and TRBJ1-6; weak D call: TRBD1 (5 bases). Trimming removed 10 bases at V and 5 bases at J, with 12 bases between. CDR3 length equals 13 residues. The CDR3 region is CATSGTNNSPLHF. The CDR3 DNA reads as TGTGCCACTTCCGGGACTAATAATTCACCCCTCCACTTT.

V and J are TRBV19 and TRBJ1-2; maybe TRBD1 (5 bases). V was pared by 4 bases and J by 2 bases, with 11 bases between. CDR1 is LNHDA, CDR2 SQIVND, per germline (reference sequence). This CDR3 is built from 14 residues. The CDR3 sequence is CASSTWDGNYGYTF. The CDR3 coding sequence is TGTGCCAGTAGTACCTGGGACGGCAACTATGGCTACACCTTC.

The chain carries TRBV10-3 and TRBJ2-5; the match to TRBD1 covers 11 bases. V dropped 6 bases and J dropped 1; count of bases not matched to a gene: 7. This CDR3 is built from 16 residues. Per germline, CDR1 ENHRY and CDR2 SYGVKD. Here the CDR3 reads CAIRPTGTGGQETQYF. The CDR3 nucleotides are TGTGCCATCAGGCCAACCGGGACAGGGGGCCAAGAGACCCAGTACTTC.

The chain links TRBV6-5 to TRBJ2-3; TRBD2 aligns across 10 bases. The trim removed 0 bases at V and 2 bases at J, leaving 2 bases unmatched. Germline CDR1 MNHEY, CDR2 SVGAGI. The CDR3 loop spans 16 amino acids. The CDR3 loop reads CASSYSLAGATDTQYF. CDR3 bases: TGTGCCAGCAGTTACTCCCTAGCGGGGGCCACAGATACGCAGTATTTT.

The chain uses TRBV5-4 and TRBJ2-5; D remains unclear. The CDR3 sequence is 13 residues long. V lost 4 bases to trimming and J lost 3 bases, with 10 bases between them. Per germline, CDR1 SGHNT and CDR2 YYREEE (reference sequence). The CDR3 nucleotides read TGTGCCAGCAGCACGATGGGGAAAGAGACCCAGTACTTC. Protein: CASSTMGKETQYF.

The chain employs TRBV4-2 and TRBJ1-2; D ambiguous. Germline loops: CDR1 LGHNA, CDR2 YNFKEQ. The CDR3 is 15 residues long. Trimming stripped 4 bases from V and 5 bases from J, with 17 bases between. CDR3 loop: CASSPGNGPLYGYTF. CDR3 coding DNA: TGTGCCAGCAGCCCGGGGAACGGGCCCCTGTATGGCTACACCTTC.

J is TRBJ1-5 and V is TRBV21-1. TRBV21-1 is recorded as a pseudogene. The CDR3 has 9 amino acids. CDR3 residues: CASGQPQHF. CDR3 coding DNA: TGTGCCAGCGGTCAGCCCCAGCATTTT.

This chain joins TRBV7-9 and TRBJ2-5; a possible D gene is TRBD1 (6 bases). The CDR3 totals 12 residues. Deletions cut 1 base from V and 9 bases from J, with 9 bases between. Germline-derived CDR1 and CDR2 are SEHNR and FQNEAQ (reference sequence). The CDR3 sequence is CASSLDRGSQYF. The CDR3 bases are TGTGCCAGCAGCTTAGATAGGGGGTCCCAGTACTTC.

The chain joins TRBV25-1 to TRBJ1-1; 8 bases line up with TRBD1. CDR3 length: 17 residues. J gave up 0 bases and V 5 bases, and 11 bases lay outside the gene matches. Germline assignment: CDR1 MGHDK and CDR2 SYGVNS. CDR3 coding DNA: TGTGCCAGCAGTCCCGAATTGGGGACAGGTATGAACACTGAAGCTTTCTTT. Protein sequence: CASSPELGTGMNTEAFF.

The CDR3 region is CASSLVGSMNTEAFF. In DNA form, the CDR3 reads TGTGCCAGCAGCTTGGTGGGGAGCATGAACACTGAAGCTTTCTTT. V gene TRBV5-6 combines with J gene TRBJ1-1; D remains unclear. The germline gives CDR1 SGHDT, CDR2 YYEEEE. Trimming pared 0 bases from V and 0 bases from J, leaving 9 bases between. This CDR3 has 15 residues.

In its sample, this clone was seen once. This chain joins TRBV7-8 and TRBJ1-5; TRBD1 agrees at 8 bases. Per germline, CDR1 SGHVS and CDR2 FQNEAQ. This CDR3 region has 13 residues. After removal of 9 bases from V and 7 bases from J, the junction contained 8 bases not matched to a gene. CDR3 bases: TGTGCCAGTAACCAGGGGGCGGAACAGCCCCAGCATTTT. Its translation is CASNQGAEQPQHF.

The J gene is TRBJ2-3, the V gene TRBV7-2; D might be TRBD2 (5 bases). The V gene lost 5 bases and the J gene lost 6 bases, with 24 bases spanning the gap. Germline V gene lookup returns CDR1 SGHTA and CDR2 FQGNSA. The CDR3 contains 17 residues. The CDR3 region is CASSPEPSGAPRDTQYF. CDR3 nucleotide sequence: TGTGCCAGCAGCCCAGAGCCCAGCGGAGCCCCCAGGGATACGCAGTATTTT.

The V gene is TRBV7-9, the J gene TRBJ2-4; 8 bases line up with TRBD1. With V trimmed by 5 bases and J by 3 bases, 6 bases remained unmatched. Germline V gene sequence: CDR1 SEHNR, CDR2 FQNEAQ (reference sequence). The CDR3 extends over 15 amino acids. CDR3 in DNA: TGTGCCAGCAGCAGCACAGGGGGAGGCAAAAACATTCAGTACTTC. Its protein product is CASSSTGGGKNIQYF.

The chain has TRBV15 and TRBJ2-3; 7 positions match TRBD2. Germline V gives CDR1 LNHNV, CDR2 YYDKDF (reference sequence). The CDR3 is made up of 13 amino acids. V shed 3 bases, J shed 6 bases, and the junction held 3 bases outside the gene matches. CDR3 region: CATSRDGRDTQYF. CDR3 nucleotide sequence: TGTGCCACCAGCAGGGACGGGAGGGATACGCAGTATTTT.

The DNA of the CDR3 is TGTGCCAGCAGTGTCCCCCGCGGGAGGGCCTTGGGAGATACGCAGTATTTT. Translation: CASSVPRGRALGDTQYF. The chain is built from TRBV6-1 and TRBJ2-3, with 9 bases matching TRBD2. Germline V gene sequence: CDR1 MNHNS, CDR2 SASEGT. The CDR3 loop spans 17 amino acids. V was pared by 4 bases and J by 5 bases, with 13 bases of the junction left unmatched.

The V call is TRBV6-5, the J call TRBJ2-7, with 9 positions matching TRBD1. Trimming removed 0 bases from V and 3 bases from J; junction bases left unmatched: 3. The CDR3 totals 15 residues. Per the germline V gene, CDR1 is MNHEY and CDR2 is SVGAGI. The CDR3 reads CASSYSGTGLYEQYF. As DNA, the CDR3 is TGTGCCAGCAGTTACTCGGGGACAGGGCTCTACGAGCAGTACTTC.